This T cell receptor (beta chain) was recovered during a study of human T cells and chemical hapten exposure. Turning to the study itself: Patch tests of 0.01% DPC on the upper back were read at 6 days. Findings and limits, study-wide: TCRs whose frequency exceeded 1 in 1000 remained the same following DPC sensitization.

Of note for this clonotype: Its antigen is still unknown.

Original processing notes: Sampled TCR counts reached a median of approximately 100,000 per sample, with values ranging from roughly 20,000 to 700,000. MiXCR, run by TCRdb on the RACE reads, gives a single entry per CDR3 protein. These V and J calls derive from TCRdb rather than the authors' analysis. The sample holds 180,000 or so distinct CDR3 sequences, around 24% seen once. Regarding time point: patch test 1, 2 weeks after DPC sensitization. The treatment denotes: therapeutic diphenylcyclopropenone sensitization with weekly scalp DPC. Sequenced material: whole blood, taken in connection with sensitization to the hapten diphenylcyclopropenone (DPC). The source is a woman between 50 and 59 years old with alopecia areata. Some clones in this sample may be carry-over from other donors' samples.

The CDR3 region is CASSLAGQGQYF. As DNA, the CDR3 is TGTGCCAGCAGTTTGGCGGGACAGGGGCAGTACTTC. V is TRBV12-3 or TRBV12-4 and J is TRBJ2-7; TRBD1 matches at 9 bases. V shed 3 bases and J 9 bases; nucleotides not matched to a gene: 3. CDR3 size: 12 residues.